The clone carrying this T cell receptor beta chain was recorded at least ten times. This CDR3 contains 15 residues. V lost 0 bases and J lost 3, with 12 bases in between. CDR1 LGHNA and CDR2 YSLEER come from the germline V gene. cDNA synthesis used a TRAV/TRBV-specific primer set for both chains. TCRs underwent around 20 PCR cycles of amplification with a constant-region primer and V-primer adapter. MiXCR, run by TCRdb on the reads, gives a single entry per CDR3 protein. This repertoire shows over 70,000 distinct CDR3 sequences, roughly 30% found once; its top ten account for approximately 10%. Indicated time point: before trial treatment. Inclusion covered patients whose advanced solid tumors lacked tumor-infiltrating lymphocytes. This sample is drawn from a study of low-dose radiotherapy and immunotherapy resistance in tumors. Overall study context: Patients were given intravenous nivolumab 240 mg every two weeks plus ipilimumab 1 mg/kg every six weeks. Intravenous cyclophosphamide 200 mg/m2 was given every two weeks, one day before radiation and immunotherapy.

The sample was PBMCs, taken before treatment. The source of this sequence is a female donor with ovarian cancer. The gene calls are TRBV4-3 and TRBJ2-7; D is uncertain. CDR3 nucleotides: TGCGCCAGCAGCCAAGATGATCTACGCCACTACGAGCAGTACTTC. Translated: CASSQDDLRHYEQYF.